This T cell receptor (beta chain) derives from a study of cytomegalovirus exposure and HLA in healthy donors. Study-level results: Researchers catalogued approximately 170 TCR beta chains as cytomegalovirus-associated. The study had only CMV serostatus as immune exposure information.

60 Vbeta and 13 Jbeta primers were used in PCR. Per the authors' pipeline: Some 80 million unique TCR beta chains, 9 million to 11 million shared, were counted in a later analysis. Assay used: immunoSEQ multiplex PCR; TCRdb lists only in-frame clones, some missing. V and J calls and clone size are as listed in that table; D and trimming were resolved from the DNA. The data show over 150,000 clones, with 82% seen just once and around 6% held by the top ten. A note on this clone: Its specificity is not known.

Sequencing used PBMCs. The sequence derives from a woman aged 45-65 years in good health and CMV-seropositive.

CDR3: CASSDGTGASYNSPLHF. DNA of the CDR3: TGTGCCAGCAGTGACGGGACAGGGGCCTCCTATAATTCACCCCTCCACTTT. The chain carries TRBV25-1 and TRBJ1-6; 10 bases fit TRBD1. The V gene end was trimmed by 3 bases and the J gene end by 0 bases; junction bases not matched to a gene: 2. The germline V gene has CDR1 MGHDK and CDR2 SYGVNS. The CDR3 totals 17 residues.